The clone carrying this TCR beta chain turned up a few times. Its cognate antigen is unknown. The sample originates from a study of response to subunit inactivated influenza vaccine. From the RT-PCR reads, TCRdb called clonotypes with MiXCR, one entry per CDR3 protein. Counted here are approximately 490,000 distinct CDR3 sequences, 6% to 9% occurring once; the ten biggest clones make up 13%. Broader study findings: Authors suggested that a seasonal influenza vaccination recruits few new T cells each time.

This TCR came from a man between 50 and 69 years old who received an inactivated influenza vaccine. The material was PBMCs from blood, obtained roughly 24 months after vaccination.

The CDR3 loop reads CASRGPGQGGNEQYF. The DNA for the CDR3 is TGTGCCAGCAGAGGTCCGGGACAGGGAGGGAACGAGCAGTACTTC. The rearrangement uses TRBV28 and TRBJ2-7, with 9 positions matching TRBD1. This CDR3 is built from 15 residues. J gave up 5 bases and V 6 bases, and 11 bases lay outside the gene matches. Looked up from germline, CDR1 is MDHEN and CDR2 is SYDVKM.